These 7 T cell receptor beta chains originate from one sample sequenced in a study of low-dose radiotherapy and immunotherapy resistance in tumors. Both TCRalpha and TCRbeta chains were reverse transcribed with V-gene-specific primers. TCR amplification ran roughly 20 PCR cycles using constant-region and V-primer adapter primers. TCRdb reprocessed the reads with MiXCR, giving one entry per CDR3 protein. The profile shows fewer than 7,500 distinct CDR3 sequences, around 84% of them singletons. The receptors here all came from a human donor with advanced metastatic prostate, ovarian, gallbladder or colorectal cancer (not recorded which). This table probably holds off-target reads from a library built for another chain.

This clonotype showed up just once. The chain uses TRBV20-1 and TRBJ2-7, with 7 positions matching TRBD1. V was clipped by 4 bases and J by 3 bases; unmatched bases: 6. This CDR3 is 13 amino acids long. Germline CDR1 DFQATT, CDR2 SNEGSKA (reference sequence). The CDR3 nucleotides are TGCAGTGCTATAAGACAGGGAGTCTACGAGCAGTACTTC. Translated: CSAIRQGVYEQYF.

The chain uses TRBV5-4 and TRBJ2-5; D may be TRBD1 (6 bases). Trimming pared 4 bases from V and 1 base from J, leaving 17 bases between. Germline values: CDR1 SGHNT, CDR2 YYREEE (reference sequence). The CDR3 is 16 amino acids. In nucleotides, the CDR3 is TGTGCCAGCAGCCGAGGTCAGGGGCGCGGCCAAGAGACCCAGTACTTC. The encoded protein is CASSRGQGRGQETQYF.

This chain uses TRBV3-1 with TRBJ1-6, with D perhaps matching TRBD1 (5 bases). Trimming took 4 bases from V and 5 from J, leaving 15 bases between them. This CDR3 has 16 residues. CDR1 LGHDT and CDR2 YNNKEL come from the germline V gene (reference sequence). The CDR3 coding sequence is TGTGCCAGCAGCCCGGTTTGGGGACTGAATAATTCACCCCTCCACTTT. This codes for CASSPVWGLNNSPLHF. Full variable domain (rest looked up from reference TRBV3-1 and TRBJ1-6): DTAVSQTPKYLVTQMGNDKSIKCEQNLGHDTMYWYKQDSKKFLKIMFSYNNKELIINETVPNRFSPKSPDKAHLNLHINSLELGDSAVYFCASSPVWGLNNSPLHFGNGTRLTVT.

This chain connects TRBV6-2 or TRBV6-3 to TRBJ1-1; maybe TRBD1 (6 bases). Per the germline V gene, CDR1 is MNHEY and CDR2 is SVGEGT. The CDR3 has 16 residues. The V gene lost 6 bases and the J gene lost 3 bases, with 20 bases spanning the gap. CDR3 protein: CASSRPSRGDDTEAFF. The CDR3 DNA sequence: TGTGCCAGCAGCCGCCCCTCCAGGGGCGACGACACTGAAGCTTTCTTT.

The chain has TRBV2 and TRBJ1-1; D is uncertain. The germline CDR1 and CDR2 sequences are SNHLY and FYNNEI. V was pared by 6 bases and J by 10 bases, with 21 bases between. This CDR3 is 14 amino acids long. The CDR3 nucleotides read TGTGCCAGCAGGGGGTTGACTTCCCTTGGGAGAGCTTTCTTT. Amino acid sequence: CASRGLTSLGRAFF.

V usage is TRBV12-3 or TRBV12-4 and J usage is TRBJ1-6; no clear D. The CDR3 extends over 17 amino acids. With 6 bases removed from V and 0 bases from J, the gap between germline ends came to 15 bases. The CDR3 loop is CASSSGPRSSYNSPLHF. The DNA of the CDR3 is TGTGCCAGCAGCTCAGGACCGCGGAGCTCCTATAATTCACCCCTCCACTTT.

There are a few counts of this clonotype. This CDR3 is CASSDRDADTQYF. The CDR3 DNA follows: TGCGCCAGCAGCGACAGGGATGCAGATACGCAGTATTTT. V and J are TRBV5-1 and TRBJ2-3; 7 nucleotides line up with TRBD1. CDR1 and CDR2 from the germline V gene are SGHRS and YFSETQ. V gave up 4 bases and J gave up 4 bases; unmatched junction bases: 3. The CDR3 loop spans 13 amino acids.